Here is one TCR beta chain with its context. As for treatment: approximately 18 received Ad26.COV2.S at low or high dose, single or two shots; roughly five received placebo; per-sample allocation not given. Sampling happened 63 days after the first vaccine or placebo injection. This entry is derived from a study of Ad26.COV2.S vaccination and SARS-CoV-2 variants. Study context: Once, or twice with 56 days between doses, Ad26.COV2.S was given intramuscularly.

The CDR3 spans 14 residues. V dropped 3 bases and J dropped 4; count of bases not matched to a gene: 3. CDR1 is SGHRS, CDR2 YFSETQ, per germline. Profiled with immunoSEQ multiplex PCR; TCRdb holds only in-frame clones, not every one. The sample shows 360,000 or so clones, 80% to 90% of them seen only once. Sequenced here: peripheral blood, sampled in a trial of Ad26.COV2.S vaccine versus placebo. The sequence derives from a person between 18 and 65 years old who received the Ad26.COV2.S COVID-19 vaccine or a placebo. The chain recombines TRBV5-1 with TRBJ2-1; TRBD1 matches 8 bases. The CDR3 sequence is CASSYRTGYNEQFF. CDR3 bases: TGCGCCAGCAGCTATCGGACAGGGTACAATGAGCAGTTCTTC.